This TCR beta chain was observed in a study of cytomegalovirus exposure and HLA in healthy donors listed by TCRdb under 2017. About the study as a whole: An earlier analysis of roughly 630 of the donors reported about 290 Gb of sequence data and around 110 million unique TCR beta sequences from 150 million to 200 million T cells. An early release that covered roughly 600 HLA-typed donors contained approximately 300 gigabases of sequencing data and tens of millions of unique TCR sequences. Among the approximately 430 genotyped donors, about 83% belonged to the genetic ancestry cluster associated with self-reported Caucasian donors. The study aimed to test whether signatures of past pathogen exposure could be identified by cataloging public T cell receptors. The T cell repertoires of under 700 subjects were profiled by immunosequencing and related to cytomegalovirus serostatus. Along with the roughly 610-subject first cohort, a separate validation cohort of 120 different subjects was used. High-throughput TCR immunosequencing, statistical association of individual TCRs with disease status, and machine learning were combined to predict cytomegalovirus infection status. To study patterns of TCR occurrence, a later analysis re-analyzed previously published TCR beta repertoires from several hundred donors and added high-resolution HLA genotyping. The later analysis used no new phenotypic data to find candidate immune exposures, relying instead on TCR beta sequences and their occurrence across donors. An earlier analysis of some 600 of the donors applied high-throughput TCR beta sequencing to assess whether each TCR beta V gene segment acted as functional or pseudogenic. Alongside the repertoire data, information on donor age, sex, ethnicity and CMV serostatus was compiled. In a later genetic analysis, genome-wide SNP genotypes for about 55% of the 666 donors were used, and that subset was treated as a discovery cohort. Every discovery cohort repertoire had been produced on one sequencing platform. HLA typing included class I and class II loci at four-digit resolution. Typing coverage varied by locus: roughly 620-640 donors for A, B, C, DRB1 and DQB1; approximately 500 for DQA1; about 570 for DPA1; roughly 470 for DPB1. Because of strong linkage in the cohort, roughly five DR-DQ haplotypes were treated as single units for association and clustering. On average, roughly 250,000 unique TCR beta nucleotide sequences were sequenced per donor among roughly 430 genotyped donors of the cohort, with roughly 19% of those sequences being non-productive. Points the paper makes about the study in general: Broadly in line with IMGT annotations, most TCR beta V segments showed up in productive rearrangements about 87% or about 30% of the time in an earlier analysis of roughly 590 of the donors. According to the authors, the approach could potentially be generalized to other disease states and immunological phenotypes. Because the 87-base-pair reads could not distinguish some IMGT-functional V segments, including TRBV6-2 and TRBV6-3, those segments were excluded. A cluster of highly shared sequence variants was judged likely to be a technical artifact of the sequencing pipeline. The study gave a list of 150 to 200 TCR beta chains associated with cytomegalovirus. In a later analysis, 15,000 to 20,000 TCR beta sequences were associated with specific HLA alleles at a false discovery rate of 0.05. In vitro tests confirmed that a few of the cytomegalovirus-associated TCR beta chains recognize cytomegalovirus antigens. For the cohort, immune exposure information was limited to CMV serostatus. Strong co-occurrence of HLA alleles, especially DR and DQ, made assigning TCR associations to individual alleles difficult. Because counts were too low, 15 to 20 rarely observed V segments, including chromosome 9 orphons, were left out of the earlier analysis of a few hundred of the donors. According to a later analysis, most CMV-associated TCR beta chains appeared to be HLA-restricted, and the HLA associations seemed to be driven largely by CMV exposure. The presence/absence analyses assumed that sequencing depth was roughly uniform across donors, and that assumption may not be true. Most TCR sequences were observed very rarely across donors, whereas some public TCRs were present in many individuals. A later analysis found that HLA-associated TCR beta chains were more clonally expanded and had lower generation probabilities than equally common non-associated chains. A further reported finding was that TCR beta sequences accurately predicted the HLA-A and HLA-B alleles for most subjects in the first cohort. In a later analysis, TCR association rates were found to vary across HLA loci, with the most associated TCRs seen for DRB1 alleles and the fewest for HLA-C alleles. Cytomegalovirus status was reported to be diagnosed by the classifier with high specificity and sensitivity in both the original and validation cohorts. Because HLA typing was missing for some donors at each locus, association tests included only the typed subset. Correlated functional status among segregating V segments might reflect linkage disequilibrium, but an unknown experimental factor could not be ruled out. According to a later genetic analysis, donors in an Asian-associated ancestry cluster had fewer N-insertions in productive TCRs than the roughly 660-donor mean. A later analysis reported that several top co-occurrence clusters appeared linked to parvovirus B19, influenza, CMV and Epstein-Barr virus. In a later genetic analysis, a missense DCLRE1C variant was associated with V-gene and J-gene trimming of TCR beta chains, and the association was replicated in an independent cohort. Only TCR beta chains were sequenced in this cohort, and the absence of alpha or paired-chain data limited detectable features.

Libraries were built with the immunoSEQ multiplex PCR assay. A mixture of 60 forward primers for TCR Vbeta segments and 13 reverse primers for TCR Jbeta segments was used in the multiplex PCR. The CDR3 region of rearranged TCR beta genes was amplified from genomic DNA by a multiplex PCR assay. Amplified TCR beta libraries were sequenced as 87-base-pair reads on the Illumina HiSeq System. On the study's bioinformatics: In a later analysis, tens of millions of unique TCR beta chains were counted across the 500 to 700 repertoires, and roughly 9.9 million of these chains were shared by at least two donors. To remove PCR and sequencing errors, raw reads were error-corrected and collapsed into unique sequences using a nearest-neighbor algorithm that merged closely related sequences. V, D and J gene segments were assigned by aligning CDR3 sequences to IMGT reference sequences. For a sequence to be retained, a match of at least six nucleotides was required to both a V gene segment and a J gene segment. A rearrangement counted as productive if the CDR3 had no stop codons and remained in frame with V and J, and every other rearrangement counted as non-productive. Following IMGT convention, CDR3 was defined as the stretch from the second conserved V-encoded cysteine to the conserved J-encoded phenylalanine. In an earlier analysis of roughly 580 of the donors, sequences lacking an unambiguous match to a single V gene segment were excluded. An earlier analysis of several hundred of the donors called V segments functional above 56.7% productive rearrangements and segregating when the between-donor standard deviation exceeded 5%. A statistical classification framework was built to diagnose cytomegalovirus status from the catalog of TCR beta chain sequences. A later analysis assigned V and J genes by comparing TCR nucleotide sequences with IMGT/GENE-DB human TR gene sequences. The TCRdist pipeline was used in a later analysis to assign CDR3 sequences and most-parsimonious VDJ recombination scenarios. In a later analysis, each TCR beta chain was defined by its CDR3 amino acid sequence together with its V-gene family, and reads without a unique V-gene family were excluded. As a way to deal with suspected cross-contamination and a sequencing artifact, a later analysis dropped under 600 nucleotide sequences that were highly shared and had low generation probability. For each public chain, a later analysis derived a clonal expansion index from normalized ranks of inferred template counts within each repertoire. A later analysis computed generation probabilities with a VDJ recombination model fitted to out-of-frame rearrangements, and checked the results against IGoR. Hypergeometric tests were used in a later analysis to score TCR-TCR, TCR-HLA and TCR-CMV co-occurrence, with a repertoire-size bias correction applied to the TCR pairs. False discovery rates were estimated in a later analysis by permuting HLA or CMV assignments 20 times. In a later analysis, co-occurring TCRs were grouped using DBSCAN, with TCRdist sequence similarity added in when clustering inside HLA-allele-positive subsets. Repertoires with fewer than 30,000 or more than 120,000 public chains were left out of co-occurrence clustering, as were a handful of repertoires with anomalous nucleotide sharing. TCRdb limited this immuneACCESS table to in-frame rearrangements with V and J called. A share of clones is missing; checked studies link under half to unresolved V genes, and the rest is unexplained. Clonal size and the V and J genes are those of that table, whereas D and trimming came from the DNA. Recorded for this sample are 100,000 to 150,000 clones; over 65% of them occurred a single time. Together, the top ten hold around 1.8% of the sample.

The CDR3 starts with the cysteine, ends with the phenylalanine, and has 12 residues. Only the CDR3 part of the read is kept: 36 bases, read in frame from the first base. Compared with germline, V lacks 7 bases and J lacks 7 bases; bases without a gene match: 7. For CDR1 and CDR2, the germline V gene lists SQVTM and ANQGSEA. With respect to this clone: Its antigen target is currently unknown. The sample holds no much larger clone one base away, and base qualities are not on file.

The cohort consisted of more than 650 healthy bone marrow donors. At the time of sampling, every cohort member was nominally healthy, though immune exposures that went unrecorded were likely present. The donor tested CMV seronegative, placing the donor among the 300 to 400 seronegative members of the cohort. Every donor gave a peripheral blood sample, and the peripheral blood mononuclear cells from that sample were used for TCR beta sequencing. The Qiagen DNeasy Blood Extraction Kit was used to extract genomic DNA from the blood cell samples. Sequencing used PBMCs. The source of this sequence is a man aged 45-60 years in good health and CMV-seronegative. The chain joins TRBV29-1 to TRBJ2-5; TRBD1 fits 9 bases in the junction. The bases read TGCAGCGCGGGACAGGGCGAGGCGACCCAGTACTTC. Its translation reads: CSAGQGEATQYF.